What follows is one TCR beta chain and its context. Its antigen is unknown. Assay: immunoSEQ multiplex PCR; the TCRdb copy retains only in-frame clones and omits some. The sample yields around 190,000 clones, 81% seen once. The source of the sample is a study of cytomegalovirus exposure and HLA in healthy donors. Study-level information: A subsequent analysis stated that the approximately 110 validation repertoires were run on the same platform as the roughly 710 first-cohort repertoires. Study findings and constraints: Cytomegalovirus-associated TCR beta chains were listed, numbering around 150. Many donors shared some public TCRs, even though most TCR sequences were rare. There were a few CMV-associated chains whose specificity for CMV antigens was confirmed in vitro.

The CDR3 covers 13 residues. The germline CDR1 and CDR2 sequences are LNHNV and YYDKDF (reference sequence). Trimming took 3 bases from V and 5 from J, leaving 10 bases between them. Sequenced: PBMCs. The chain recombines TRBV15 with TRBJ1-1; possible D gene TRBD1, 6 bases. This receptor was identified in a woman aged 30 to 39 in good health and CMV-seronegative. The CDR3 loop reads CATSRVQGTEAFF. The CDR3 nucleotides are TGTGCCACCAGCAGGGTGCAGGGGACTGAAGCTTTCTTT.